A single sample gave rise to the 32 T cell receptor beta chains below, sequenced in a study of T cell repertoires in ileal Crohn's disease (dated by TCRdb to the late 2010s). Library creation used the immunoSEQ multiplex PCR assay. TCRdb's version of the immuneACCESS table is confined to in-frame rearrangements and falls short of the full clone set. An unresolved V gene accounts for under half of the shortfall where checked; the remainder is of unknown origin. The sample table shows approximately 6,600 clones, and about 83% are seen once. The ten largest account for around 10% of the sample. Sample time point, as interpreted from the label and publication: inflamed ileum from the surgical specimen. The source material was ileal tissue. Receptors were obtained from an adult with Crohn's disease.

The chain couples TRBV6-6 to TRBJ2-7; D is perhaps TRBD1 (6 bases). Germline values: CDR1 MNHNY, CDR2 SVGAGI (reference sequence). The ends were cut back, 6 bases at V and 3 bases at J, with 12 bases in the middle. This CDR3 contains 13 residues. The CDR3 here is CASSRQDSYEQYF. DNA of the CDR3: TGTGCCAGCAGCAGACAGGATAGCTACGAGCAGTACTTC.

V gene TRBV21-1 combines with J gene TRBJ2-7; TRBD2, the table's D call, was not compared with the DNA. TRBV21-1 counts as a pseudogene. The CDR3 runs to 14 residues. The CDR3 here is CASSKARVPYEQYF. The CDR3 bases are TGTGCCAGCAGCAAAGCGCGGGTTCCCTACGAGCAGTACTTC.

With respect to this clone: The junction departs from germline at one end; a sequencing error may be responsible. The chain is built from TRBV7-7 and TRBJ2-3, with TRBD1 matching over 7 bases. Germline V gene sequence: CDR1 SSHAT, CDR2 FNYEAQ (reference sequence). The CDR3 spans 14 residues. CDR3 protein: CASSSGQASDTQYF. In DNA, the CDR3 is TGTGCTAGCAGCTCAGGACAGGCTTCCGATACGCAGTATTTT.

Judged by abundance, this clone is large. This chain's CDR3 is CASSTAVIGRLGDNEQFF. DNA for the CDR3: TGTGCCAGTAGTACGGCTGTGATAGGAAGATTGGGGGACAATGAGCAGTTCTTC. The rearrangement joins TRBV19 to TRBJ2-1; perhaps D is TRBD1 or TRBD2 (5 bases each). V was shortened by 4 bases and J by 5 bases, with 24 bases between the two germline ends. Germline CDR1 and CDR2: LNHDA and SQIVND (reference sequence). The CDR3 totals 18 residues.

The rearrangement uses TRBV4-1 and TRBJ2-2, with D possibly matching TRBD2 (5 bases). The V end was cut by 1 base, the J end by 8 bases, with 8 bases between. The length of the CDR3 is 13 residues. Germline CDR1 reads MGHRA; CDR2 reads YSYEKL. The DNA of the CDR3 is TGCGCCAGCAGCCAAGCCCCGGGGGGGGAGCTGTTTTTT. Residues: CASSQAPGGELFF.

J is TRBJ2-7 and V is TRBV7-2; 9 bases fit TRBD2. Germline assignment: CDR1 SGHTA and CDR2 FQGNSA. V lost 5 bases, J lost 4 bases, and 9 bases stayed unmatched. This CDR3 region has 15 residues. This CDR3 reads CASSHSSSGGYEQYF. The DNA of the CDR3 is TGTGCCAGCAGCCATTCTTCAAGCGGGGGGTACGAGCAGTACTTC.

The chain couples TRBV6-5 to TRBJ1-6; possible D gene TRBD1, 5 bases. Germline values: CDR1 MNHEY, CDR2 SVGAGI. V lost 8 bases to trimming and J lost 1 base, with 12 bases between them. The CDR3 covers 15 residues. CDR3 sequence (DNA): TGTGCCAGCCTAAGAGGGGCATCCTATAATTCACCCCTCCACTTT. Amino acids: CASLRGASYNSPLHF.

The chain is built from TRBV7-9 and TRBJ1-2; D call uncertain. V was cut by 5 bases and J by 8 bases, with 12 bases left in between. The CDR3 length is 12 residues. Germline CDR1 is SEHNR and CDR2 is FQNEAQ (reference sequence). This chain's CDR3 is CASSPGISGYTF. CDR3 DNA: TGTGCCAGCAGCCCGGGGATTTCAGGCTACACCTTC.

The chain has TRBV2 and TRBJ2-6, with D tentatively TRBD2 (5 bases). Germline V gene sequence: CDR1 SNHLY, CDR2 FYNNEI. CDR3 length equals 15 residues. Trimming shortened V by 5 bases and J by 2 bases, and 10 bases separated the two germline ends. CDR3 sequence (DNA): TGTGCCAGCAGTACCACCGGGACTGGGGCCAACGTCCTGACTTTC. Translation: CASSTTGTGANVLTF.

This clone was seen a few times. This chain links TRBV7-9 with TRBJ2-5, with 9 bases lining up with TRBD1. CDR1 SEHNR and CDR2 FQNEAQ come from the germline V gene (reference sequence). CDR3 size: 15 residues. Trimming at V came to 3 bases and at J to 2 bases, leaving 4 bases not matched to a gene. CDR3 amino acids: CASSLTGGRQETQYF. The CDR3, as DNA: TGTGCCAGCAGCTTGACAGGGGGTAGGCAAGAGACCCAGTACTTC.

The genes are TRBV9 and TRBJ2-6; 8 bases map to TRBD1. In germline, CDR1 is SGDLS, CDR2 YYNGEE. With V trimmed by 3 bases and J by 2 bases, 4 bases remained unmatched. The CDR3 is 16 residues long. The CDR3, as DNA: TGTGCCAGCAGCGCGGGGACAGGTCCTGGGGCCAACGTCCTGACTTTC. It specifies CASSAGTGPGANVLTF. Combining the CDR3 with reference TRBV9 and TRBJ2-6 gives the whole variable domain DSGVTQTPKHLITATGQRVTLRCSPRSGDLSVYWYQQSLDQGLQFLIQYYNGEERAKGNILERFSAQQFPDLHSELNLSSLELGDSALYFCASSAGTGPGANVLTFGAGSRLTVL.

The rearrangement joins TRBV5-1 to TRBJ2-2; no reliable D call. The germline V gene has CDR1 SGHRS and CDR2 YFSETQ. V shed 1 base and J shed 6 bases, with 10 bases lying between them. The CDR3 sequence is 14 residues long. The CDR3 nucleotides read TGCGCCAGCAGCTTGAGTACAGACCCCGGGGAGCTGTTTTTT. Translation: CASSLSTDPGELFF. The variable domain in full, with the rest retrieved from reference TRBV5-1 and TRBJ2-2, is KAGVTQTPRYLIKTRGQQVTLSCSPISGHRSVSWYQQTPGQGLQFLFEYFSETQRNKGNFPGRFSGRQFSNSRSEMNVSTLELGDSALYLCASSLSTDPGELFFGEGSRLTVL.

As concerns this clone: The same CDR3 also results from other DNA sequences found in this sample. The chain couples TRBV10-1 to TRBJ1-3; the D is unclear. V was cut by 6 bases and J by 2 bases, with 8 bases left in between. The germline CDR1 and CDR2 sequences are WNHNN and SYGVQD (reference sequence). CDR3 size: 13 residues. The CDR3 sequence: CASSEPPGNTIYF. The CDR3 DNA reads TGCGCCAGCAGCGAACCCCCTGGAAACACCATATATTTT.

The V and J genes are TRBV29-1 and TRBJ2-1; 8 nucleotides agree with TRBD2. This CDR3 is built from 12 residues. Germline values: CDR1 SQVTM, CDR2 ANQGSEA. With V trimmed by 7 bases and J by 10 bases, 9 bases remained unmatched. The CDR3 region has the DNA TGCAGCGCGAGGACTAGCTCAAGGGAGCAGTTCTTC. It yields the protein CSARTSSREQFF.

The chain combines TRBV4-2 with TRBJ2-1, with D unresolved. The CDR3 covers 14 residues. Trimming left V 4 bases short and J 5 bases short, with 12 bases between. Per germline, CDR1 LGHNA and CDR2 YNFKEQ. CDR3 DNA: TGTGCCAGCAGCCCTACATATAGCCACAATGAGCAGTTCTTC. Its translation: CASSPTYSHNEQFF.

The rearrangement links TRBV7-2 to TRBJ2-7; 9 bases line up with TRBD2. Germline-derived CDR1 and CDR2 are SGHTA and FQGNSA. The V gene end was trimmed by 5 bases and the J gene end by 4 bases; junction bases not matched to a gene: 6. CDR3 length: 14 amino acids. The CDR3 sequence: CASSNSGGVYEQYF. The CDR3 region has the DNA TGTGCCAGCAGCAATAGCGGGGGAGTGTACGAGCAGTACTTC.

The CDR3 protein is CASSLRGFDQPQHF. The CDR3 DNA reads as TGTGCCAGCAGCTTAAGGGGGTTCGATCAGCCCCAGCATTTT. The chain couples TRBV7-9 to TRBJ1-5, with D possibly being TRBD1 (6 bases). This CDR3 has 14 amino acids. Trimming took off 2 bases at V and 5 bases at J, with 10 bases between the two ends. Germline V gene sequence: CDR1 SEHNR, CDR2 FQNEAQ (reference sequence).

The chain is built from TRBV11-2 and TRBJ2-3; perhaps TRBD1 as D (5 bases). There are 12 residues in the CDR3. The germline gives CDR1 SGHAT, CDR2 FQNNGV. V was clipped by 2 bases and J by 6 bases, with 6 bases between them. Here the CDR3 reads CASSLNRDTQYF. Here the CDR3 DNA reads TGTGCCAGCAGCTTAAACAGGGATACGCAGTATTTT.

To note about this clone: One junction end disagrees with the germline gene, perhaps due to a read error. The V call is TRBV11-2, the J call TRBJ2-7, with 8 bases fitting TRBD2. CDR1 SGHAT and CDR2 FQNNGV come from the germline V gene. This CDR3 comprises 13 residues. The CDR3 bases are TGTGCCAGCAGCTTATCCGGGGGGGACGTACACCACTTC. Residues: CASSLSGGDVHHF.

This rearrangement joins TRBV2 to TRBJ1-2, with no clear D. The CDR3 consists of 13 residues. Trimming shortened V by 1 base and J by 8 bases, and 11 bases separated the two germline ends. CDR1 and CDR2 (germline): SNHLY, FYNNEI. The CDR3 DNA is TGTGCCAGCAGTGAAGGTGGAGCTCGGGGCTACACCTTC. This translates into CASSEGGARGYTF.

The chain uses TRBV5-4 and TRBJ1-1; TRBD1 agrees at 8 bases. CDR1 and CDR2 (germline): SGHNT, YYREEE (reference sequence). This CDR3 has 14 amino acids. J lost 6 bases, V lost 5 bases, and 9 bases had no gene match. The DNA for the CDR3 is TGTGCCAGCAGTAGGGACAGGAGCAGTGCTGAAGCTTTCTTT. Amino acid sequence: CASSRDRSSAEAFF.

Comment on this clone: Additional DNA sequences in this sample encode the identical CDR3. V gene TRBV7-2 combines with J gene TRBJ2-5; TRBD2 matches 12 bases. The CDR3 loop spans 14 amino acids. V was pared by 5 bases and J by 5 bases, with 3 bases of the junction left unmatched. CDR1 is SGHTA and CDR2 is FQGNSA in the germline V gene. The CDR3 sequence: CASSPGLAGETQYF. The CDR3 DNA is TGTGCCAGCAGCCCCGGACTAGCGGGGGAGACCCAGTACTTC.

The chain is built from TRBV5-1 and TRBJ2-7, with 8 nucleotides matching TRBD2. CDR1 is SGHRS and CDR2 is YFSETQ in the germline V gene. After removal of 7 bases from V and 7 bases from J, the junction contained 13 bases not matched to a gene. The CDR3 is 14 residues long. The CDR3 DNA follows: TGCGCCAGCCGACCCTCGGGGGGGATTGGGGAGCAGTACTTC. Translation gives CASRPSGGIGEQYF. Full variable domain (remainder filled in from reference TRBV5-1 and TRBJ2-7): KAGVTQTPRYLIKTRGQQVTLSCSPISGHRSVSWYQQTPGQGLQFLFEYFSETQRNKGNFPGRFSGRQFSNSRSEMNVSTLELGDSALYLCASRPSGGIGEQYFGPGTRLTVT.

The genes are TRBV28 and TRBJ1-3; TRBD1 aligns across 7 bases. CDR3 size: 14 residues. Germline V gene sequence: CDR1 MDHEN, CDR2 SYDVKM. The V segment lost 5 bases and the J segment 4 bases; nucleotides outside the gene matches: 5. DNA for the CDR3: TGTGCCAGCAGTGCGGACAGGTCCGGAAACACCATATATTTT. Protein: CASSADRSGNTIYF. Using reference TRBV28 and TRBJ1-3 for the parts outside the CDR3, the full variable domain is DVKVTQSSRYLVKRTGEKVFLECVQDMDHENMFWYRQDPGLGLRLIYFSYDVKMKEKGDIPEGYSVSREKKERFSLILESASTNQTSMYLCASSADRSGNTIYFGEGSWLTVV.

The chain links TRBV6-6 to TRBJ2-5, with D hard to call. Trimming removed 6 bases at V and 3 bases at J, with 11 bases between. The CDR3 loop spans 13 amino acids. Per the germline V gene, CDR1 is MNHNY and CDR2 is SVGAGI (reference sequence). The CDR3 DNA reads as TGTGCCAGCAGCCACGGTTGGGAAGAGACCCAGTACTTC. This gives the protein CASSHGWEETQYF.

The V and J genes are TRBV19 and TRBJ2-5, with D perhaps matching TRBD2 (6 bases). Germline lookup yields CDR1 LNHDA and CDR2 SQIVND (reference sequence). Deletions cut 4 bases from V and 5 bases from J, with 14 bases between. CDR3 size: 14 residues. Written as DNA, the CDR3 is TGTGCCAGTAGTAAGGCGGCTAGCGCGGAGACCCAGTACTTC. Its translation is CASSKAASAETQYF.

The chain combines TRBV6-4 with TRBJ2-2; possibly TRBD1 for D (6 bases). From germline, CDR1 is MRHNA and CDR2 SNTAGT. The CDR3 length is 13 residues. V shed 5 bases and J shed 3 bases, with 7 bases lying between them. For the CDR3, the DNA is TGTGCCAGCAGTTCAGGGGACACCGGGGAGCTGTTTTTT. It is translated as CASSSGDTGELFF.

The chain joins TRBV6-6 to TRBJ2-2; D is possibly TRBD2 (5 bases). Trimming pared 5 bases from V and 1 base from J, leaving 14 bases between. The CDR3 is 16 residues long. Germline assignment: CDR1 MNHNY and CDR2 SVGAGI (reference sequence). Written as DNA, the CDR3 is TGTGCCAGCAGTGGTGCCGGGGTGATGAACACCGGGGAGCTGTTTTTT. This codes for CASSGAGVMNTGELFF.

This sequence joins TRBV29-1 and TRBJ1-1, with D perhaps TRBD1 (5 bases). Germline CDR1 is SQVTM and CDR2 is ANQGSEA. The CDR3 totals 13 residues. V lost 8 bases and J 2 bases, leaving 15 bases between the germline ends. The CDR3 nucleotides read TGCAGCTCACAGTGGGGGGTCAACACTGAAGCTTTCTTT. This encodes CSSQWGVNTEAFF. The variable domain in full, with the rest retrieved from reference TRBV29-1 and TRBJ1-1, is SAVISQKPSRDICQRGTSLTIQCQVDSQVTMMFWYRQQPGQSLTLIATANQGSEATYESGFVIDKFPISRPNLTFSTLTVSNMSPEDSSIYLCSSQWGVNTEAFFGQGTRLTVV.

This clone has just a few counts. This chain joins TRBV14 and TRBJ2-4; 8 bases map to TRBD2. CDR1 is SGHDN, CDR2 FVKESK, per germline. This CDR3 comprises 20 residues. J gave up 1 base and V 0 bases, and 14 bases lay outside the gene matches. The CDR3 sequence: CASSQDVWRGDPLAKNIQYF. DNA for the CDR3: TGTGCCAGCAGCCAAGATGTATGGCGGGGGGACCCCCTTGCCAAAAACATTCAGTACTTC.

Details on this clone: Mismatch with germline at one junction end may stem from a read error. This chain connects TRBV5-1 to TRBJ1-5, with a weak D call TRBD1 (5 bases). The CDR3 is made up of 15 amino acids. Germline loops: CDR1 SGHRS, CDR2 YFSETQ. This CDR3 reads CASSTGLGSNQPQHF. The CDR3 DNA is TGCGCCAGCAGCACGGGACTCGGAAGCAATCAACCCCAGCATTTT.

The chain is built from TRBV5-1 and TRBJ2-7; 11 bases map to TRBD1. CDR3 length: 16 residues. Germline V gene lookup returns CDR1 SGHRS and CDR2 YFSETQ. Trimming took 2 bases from V and 3 from J; bases not matched to a gene: 7. CDR3 in amino acids: CASSLFHGTGGYEQYF. The CDR3 bases are TGCGCCAGCAGCTTATTCCACGGGACAGGGGGCTACGAGCAGTACTTC.